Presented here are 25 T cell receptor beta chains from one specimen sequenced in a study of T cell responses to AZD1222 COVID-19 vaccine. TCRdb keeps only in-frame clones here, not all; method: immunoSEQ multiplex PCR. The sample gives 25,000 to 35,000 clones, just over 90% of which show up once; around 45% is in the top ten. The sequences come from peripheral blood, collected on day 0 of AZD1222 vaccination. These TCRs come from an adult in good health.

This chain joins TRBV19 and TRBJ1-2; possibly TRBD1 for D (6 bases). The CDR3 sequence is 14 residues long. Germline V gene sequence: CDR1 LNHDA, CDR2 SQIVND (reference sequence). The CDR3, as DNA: TGTGCAAGTCAAGGGGCTACAGGGACCTATGGCTACACCTTC. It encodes CASQGATGTYGYTF.

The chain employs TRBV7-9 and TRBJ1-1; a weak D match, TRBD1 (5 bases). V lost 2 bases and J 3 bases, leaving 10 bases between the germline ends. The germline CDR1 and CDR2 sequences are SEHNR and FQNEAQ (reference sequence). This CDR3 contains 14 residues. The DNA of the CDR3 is TGTGCCAGCAGCTTAATGCGGGGGGACACTGAAGCTTTCTTT. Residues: CASSLMRGDTEAFF. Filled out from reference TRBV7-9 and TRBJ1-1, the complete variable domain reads DTGVSQNPRHKITKRGQNVTFRCDPISEHNRLYWYRQTLGQGPEFLTYFQNEAQLEKSRLLSDRFSAERPKGSFSTLEIQRTEQGDSAMYLCASSLMRGDTEAFFGQGTRLTVV.

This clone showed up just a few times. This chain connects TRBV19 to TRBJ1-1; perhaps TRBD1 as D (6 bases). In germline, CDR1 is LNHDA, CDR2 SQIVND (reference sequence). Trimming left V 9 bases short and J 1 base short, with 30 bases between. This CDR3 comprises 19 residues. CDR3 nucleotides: TGTGCCAGCATAGCTGGACCGAGAGGGGGACGGCTACCGAACACTGAAGCTTTCTTT. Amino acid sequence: CASIAGPRGGRLPNTEAFF.

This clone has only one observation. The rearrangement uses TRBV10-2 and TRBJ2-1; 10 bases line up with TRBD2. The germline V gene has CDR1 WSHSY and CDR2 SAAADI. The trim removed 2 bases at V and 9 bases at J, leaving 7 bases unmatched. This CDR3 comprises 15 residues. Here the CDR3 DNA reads TGCGCCAGCAGTGAGAGACTAGCGGGCGGAGGTGAGCAGTTCTTC. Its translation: CASSERLAGGGEQFF.

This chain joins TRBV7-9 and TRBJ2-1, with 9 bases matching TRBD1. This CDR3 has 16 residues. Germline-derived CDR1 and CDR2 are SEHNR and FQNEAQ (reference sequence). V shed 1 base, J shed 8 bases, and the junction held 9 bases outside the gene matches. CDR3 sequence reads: CASSLGGTGIGDEQFF. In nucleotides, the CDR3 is TGTGCCAGCAGCTTAGGGGGGACAGGGATTGGAGATGAGCAGTTCTTC.

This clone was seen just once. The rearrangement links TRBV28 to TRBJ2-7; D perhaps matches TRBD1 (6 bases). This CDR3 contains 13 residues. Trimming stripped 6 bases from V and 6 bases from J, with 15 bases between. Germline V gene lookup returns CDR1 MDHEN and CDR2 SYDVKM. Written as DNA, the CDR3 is TGTGCCAGCAGATCCTCTCAGGGGCGCGAGCAGTACTTC. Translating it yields CASRSSQGREQYF.

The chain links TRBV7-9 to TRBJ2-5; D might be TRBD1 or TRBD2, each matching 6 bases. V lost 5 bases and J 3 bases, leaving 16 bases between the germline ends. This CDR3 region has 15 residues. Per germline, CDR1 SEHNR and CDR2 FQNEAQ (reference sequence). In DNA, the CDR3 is TGTGCCAGCAGCACAAGGAGGGGGGCTGAAGAGACCCAGTACTTC. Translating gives CASSTRRGAEETQYF.

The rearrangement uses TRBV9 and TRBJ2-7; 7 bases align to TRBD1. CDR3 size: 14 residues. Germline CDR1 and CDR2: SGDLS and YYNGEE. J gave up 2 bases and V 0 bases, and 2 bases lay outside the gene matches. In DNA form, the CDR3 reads TGTGCCAGCAGCGTAGGGCAGGGGGCCTACGAGCAGTACTTC. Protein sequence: CASSVGQGAYEQYF.

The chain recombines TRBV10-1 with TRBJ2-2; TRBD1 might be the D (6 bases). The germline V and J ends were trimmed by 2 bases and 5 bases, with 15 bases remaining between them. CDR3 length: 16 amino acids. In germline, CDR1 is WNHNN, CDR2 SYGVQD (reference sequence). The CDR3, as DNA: TGCGCCAGCAGTGAGAGTGGGGGCGGTTCAACCGGGGAGCTGTTTTTT. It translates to CASSESGGGSTGELFF.

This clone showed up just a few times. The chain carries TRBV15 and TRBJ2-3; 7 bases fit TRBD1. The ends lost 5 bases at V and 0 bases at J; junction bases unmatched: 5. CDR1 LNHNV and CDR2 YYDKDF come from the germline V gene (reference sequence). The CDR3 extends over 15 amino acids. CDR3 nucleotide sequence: TGTGCCACCAGCGACCTGACAGGGAGCACAGATACGCAGTATTTT. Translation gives CATSDLTGSTDTQYF.

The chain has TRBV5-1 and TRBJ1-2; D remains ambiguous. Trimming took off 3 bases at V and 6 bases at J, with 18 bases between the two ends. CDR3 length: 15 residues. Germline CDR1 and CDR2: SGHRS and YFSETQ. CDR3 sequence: CASSYTTTSSHGYTF. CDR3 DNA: TGCGCCAGCAGCTATACCACGACTTCGTCCCATGGCTACACCTTC. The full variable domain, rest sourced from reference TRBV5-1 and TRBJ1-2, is KAGVTQTPRYLIKTRGQQVTLSCSPISGHRSVSWYQQTPGQGLQFLFEYFSETQRNKGNFPGRFSGRQFSNSRSEMNVSTLELGDSALYLCASSYTTTSSHGYTFGSGTRLTVV.

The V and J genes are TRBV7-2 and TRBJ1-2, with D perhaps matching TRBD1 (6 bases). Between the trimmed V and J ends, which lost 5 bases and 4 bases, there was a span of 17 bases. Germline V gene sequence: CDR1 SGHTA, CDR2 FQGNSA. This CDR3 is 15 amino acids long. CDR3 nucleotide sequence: TGTGCCAGCAGCCGCGTGGGGGGCGTCTCCTATGGCTACACCTTC. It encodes CASSRVGGVSYGYTF.

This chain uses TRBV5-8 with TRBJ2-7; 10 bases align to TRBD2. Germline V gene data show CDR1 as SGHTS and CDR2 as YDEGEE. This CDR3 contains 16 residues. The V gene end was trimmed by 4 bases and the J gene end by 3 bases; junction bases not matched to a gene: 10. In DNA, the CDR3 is TGTGCCAGCAGCCGCGACCTAGCGGGGGACCACTACGAGCAGTACTTC. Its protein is CASSRDLAGDHYEQYF. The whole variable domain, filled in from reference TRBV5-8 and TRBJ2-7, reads EAGVTQSPTHLIKTRGQQATLRCSPISGHTSVYWYQQALGLGLQFLLWYDEGEERNRGNFPPRFSGRQFPNYSSELNVNALELEDSALYLCASSRDLAGDHYEQYFGPGTRLTVT.

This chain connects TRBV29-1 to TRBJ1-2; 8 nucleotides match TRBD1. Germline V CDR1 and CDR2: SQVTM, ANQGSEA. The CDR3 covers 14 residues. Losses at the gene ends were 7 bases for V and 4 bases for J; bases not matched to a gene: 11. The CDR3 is CSAFRTGGGYGYTF. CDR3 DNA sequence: TGCAGCGCCTTCCGAACAGGGGGTGGCTATGGCTACACCTTC.

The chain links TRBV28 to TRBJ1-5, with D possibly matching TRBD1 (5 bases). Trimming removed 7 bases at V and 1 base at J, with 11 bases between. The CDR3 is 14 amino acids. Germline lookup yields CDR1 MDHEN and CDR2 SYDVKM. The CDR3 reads CASTRDGSNQPQHF. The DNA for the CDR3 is TGTGCCAGCACCCGGGACGGGAGCAATCAGCCCCAGCATTTT.

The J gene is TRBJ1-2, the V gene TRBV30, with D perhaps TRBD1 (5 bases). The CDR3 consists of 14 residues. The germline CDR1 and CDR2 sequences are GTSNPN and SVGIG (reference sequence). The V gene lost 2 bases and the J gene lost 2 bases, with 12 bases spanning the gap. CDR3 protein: CAWSWPGPNYGYTF. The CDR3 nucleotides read TGTGCCTGGAGTTGGCCGGGACCGAACTATGGCTACACCTTC.

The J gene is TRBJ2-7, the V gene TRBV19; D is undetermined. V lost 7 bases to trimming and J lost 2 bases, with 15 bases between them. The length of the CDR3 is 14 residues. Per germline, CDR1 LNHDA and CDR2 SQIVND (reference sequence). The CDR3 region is CASKQTAAPYEQYF. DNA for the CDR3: TGTGCCAGTAAGCAGACGGCAGCCCCCTACGAGCAGTACTTC.

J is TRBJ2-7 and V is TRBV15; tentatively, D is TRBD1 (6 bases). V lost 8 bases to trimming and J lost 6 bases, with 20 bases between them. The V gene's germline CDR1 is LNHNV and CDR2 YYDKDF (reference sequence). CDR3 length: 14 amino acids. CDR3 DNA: TGTGCCACCTCCCTGGGGGCAGGTTCTAGCGAGCAGTACTTC. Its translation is CATSLGAGSSEQYF.

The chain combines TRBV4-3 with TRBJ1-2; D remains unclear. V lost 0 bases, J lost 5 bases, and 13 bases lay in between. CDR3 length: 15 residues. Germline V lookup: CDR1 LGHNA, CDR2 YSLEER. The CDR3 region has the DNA TGCGCCAGCAGCCAAGACCTCTCTGACGGGTATGGCTACACCTTC. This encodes CASSQDLSDGYGYTF.

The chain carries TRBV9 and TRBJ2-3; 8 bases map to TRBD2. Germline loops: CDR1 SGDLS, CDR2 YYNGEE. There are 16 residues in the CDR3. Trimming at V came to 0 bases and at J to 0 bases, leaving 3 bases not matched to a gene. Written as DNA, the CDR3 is TGTGCCAGCAGCGTAGATAGCGGGGAGAGCACAGATACGCAGTATTTT. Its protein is CASSVDSGESTDTQYF.

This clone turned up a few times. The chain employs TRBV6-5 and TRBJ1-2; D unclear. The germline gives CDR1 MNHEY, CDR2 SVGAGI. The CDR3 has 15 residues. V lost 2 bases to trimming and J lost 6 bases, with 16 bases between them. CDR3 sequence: CASSYLTRRFDGYTF. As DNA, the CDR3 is TGTGCCAGCAGTTACCTGACCCGGAGATTTGATGGCTACACCTTC.

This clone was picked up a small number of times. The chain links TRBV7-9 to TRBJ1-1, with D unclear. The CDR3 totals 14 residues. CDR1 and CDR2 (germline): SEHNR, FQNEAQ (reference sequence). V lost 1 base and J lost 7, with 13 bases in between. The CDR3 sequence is CASSLVTGMGEAFF. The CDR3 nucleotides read TGTGCCAGCAGCTTAGTTACGGGAATGGGTGAAGCTTTCTTT.

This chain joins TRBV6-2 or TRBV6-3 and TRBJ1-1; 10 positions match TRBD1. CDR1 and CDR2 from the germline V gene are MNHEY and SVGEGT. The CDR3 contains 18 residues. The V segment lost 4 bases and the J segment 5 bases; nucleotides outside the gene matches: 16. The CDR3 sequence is CASSSLFRQGARWTEAFF. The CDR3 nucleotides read TGTGCCAGCAGTTCACTCTTTCGACAGGGGGCGCGGTGGACTGAAGCTTTCTTT.

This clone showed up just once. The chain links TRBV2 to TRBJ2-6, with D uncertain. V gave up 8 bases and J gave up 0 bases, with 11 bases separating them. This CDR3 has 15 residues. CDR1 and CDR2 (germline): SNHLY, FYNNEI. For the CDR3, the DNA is TGTGCCAGCGGCCCGGCGAACTCTGGGGCCAACGTCCTGACTTTC. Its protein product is CASGPANSGANVLTF.

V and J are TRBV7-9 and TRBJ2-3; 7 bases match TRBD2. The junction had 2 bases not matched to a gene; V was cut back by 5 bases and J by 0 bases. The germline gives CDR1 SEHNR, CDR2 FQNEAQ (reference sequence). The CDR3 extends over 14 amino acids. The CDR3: CASSPRGSTDTQYF. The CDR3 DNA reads TGTGCCAGCAGCCCGCGGGGGAGCACAGATACGCAGTATTTT.